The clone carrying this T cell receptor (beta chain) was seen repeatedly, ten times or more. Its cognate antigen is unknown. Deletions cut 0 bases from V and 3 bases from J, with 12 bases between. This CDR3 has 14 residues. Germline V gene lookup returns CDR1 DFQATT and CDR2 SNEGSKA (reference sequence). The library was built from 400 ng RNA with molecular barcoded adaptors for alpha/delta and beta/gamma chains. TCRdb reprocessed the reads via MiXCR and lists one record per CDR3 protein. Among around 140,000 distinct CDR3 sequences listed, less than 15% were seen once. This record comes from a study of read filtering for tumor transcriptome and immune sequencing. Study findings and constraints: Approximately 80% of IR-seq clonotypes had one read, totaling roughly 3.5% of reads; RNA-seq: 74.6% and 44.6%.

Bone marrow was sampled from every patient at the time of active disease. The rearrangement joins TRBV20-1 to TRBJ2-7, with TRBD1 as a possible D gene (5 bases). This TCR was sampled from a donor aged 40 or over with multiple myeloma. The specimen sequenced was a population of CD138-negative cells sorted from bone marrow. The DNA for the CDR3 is TGCAGTGCTAGAGATCCGGACAACCTCTACGAGCAGTACTTC. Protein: CSARDPDNLYEQYF.